This T cell receptor beta chain originates from a study of cytomegalovirus exposure and HLA in healthy donors. V shed 0 bases and J shed 10 bases, with 10 bases lying between them. The V gene's germline CDR1 is SGHDT and CDR2 YYEEEE. The CDR3 is made up of 12 amino acids. Study-wide points: Reportedly, TCR beta sequences accurately predicted HLA-A and HLA-B alleles in most subjects. Association of around 17,000 TCR beta sequences with HLA alleles was found at 0.05 false discovery rate in a later analysis.

About this clone: Its antigen is not identified.

Among the donors, all were healthy bone marrow donors. Although they were nominally healthy when sampled, donors likely had unrecorded immune exposures. 60 Vbeta and 13 Jbeta primers were used in PCR. The table came from immunoSEQ multiplex PCR; TCRdb's copy has only in-frame clones and leaves some out. The sample carries more than 110,000 clones, over 75% recorded once. The sequencing input was PBMCs. The TCR comes from a woman in her 50s in good health and CMV-seropositive. V usage is TRBV5-6 and J usage is TRBJ1-1; the D is unclear. The CDR3: CASSLAGSAAFF. In DNA form, the CDR3 reads TGTGCCAGCAGCTTGGCCGGGTCGGCAGCTTTCTTT.